This T cell receptor (beta chain) appears in the sequencing data of a study of identical twins. Germline CDR1 reads SQVTM; CDR2 reads ANQGSEA. The length of the CDR3 is 12 residues. V lost 5 bases and J lost 2; bases outside the gene matches: 2. A remark on this clonotype: Its specificity is not known.

Study conclusions and caveats: Low generation-probability sequences were in excess among twin-shared out-of-frame alpha sequences.

From the 5' RACE reads, TCRdb called clonotypes with MiXCR, one entry per CDR3 protein. This table has under 250,000 distinct CDR3 sequences, about 13% appearing once. The same data also contributed to another study, on yellow fever vaccine responses in identical twins. That source notes: Reported findings indicate that twins' vaccine T cell responses seemed partially convergent, partially personalized.

The specimen was memory (CD45RO+) T cells sorted from blood. The clonotype was recovered from a woman aged 18-29 years in good health. The chain links TRBV29-1 to TRBJ2-7; 8 bases fit TRBD2. Written as DNA, the CDR3 is TGCAGCGTTCGGGAGGGCCCCTACGAGCAGTACTTC. It codes for CSVREGPYEQYF.